This T cell receptor (beta chain) was retrieved from a study of T cell changes during pregnancy in multiple sclerosis. TCRdb's table, derived via immunoSEQ multiplex PCR, lists solely in-frame clones and lacks some. This table has approximately 31,000 clones, over 85% appearing once. V trimming: 2 bases; J trimming: 4 bases; junction bases outside the gene matches: 5. The CDR3 sequence is 16 residues long. Germline V gene sequence: CDR1 MNHNY, CDR2 SVGAGI (reference sequence). This rearrangement joins TRBV6-6 to TRBJ2-2; 9 nucleotides line up with TRBD1. The sequence was collected from a female donor in good health, enrolled as a control in a pregnancy study. The source was CD4+ T cells from peripheral blood mononuclear cells, collected in the second trimester of pregnancy. CDR3 loop: CASSYPQGAGTGELFF. The CDR3, as DNA: TGTGCCAGCAGTTACCCACAGGGGGCAGGCACCGGGGAGCTGTTTTTT.